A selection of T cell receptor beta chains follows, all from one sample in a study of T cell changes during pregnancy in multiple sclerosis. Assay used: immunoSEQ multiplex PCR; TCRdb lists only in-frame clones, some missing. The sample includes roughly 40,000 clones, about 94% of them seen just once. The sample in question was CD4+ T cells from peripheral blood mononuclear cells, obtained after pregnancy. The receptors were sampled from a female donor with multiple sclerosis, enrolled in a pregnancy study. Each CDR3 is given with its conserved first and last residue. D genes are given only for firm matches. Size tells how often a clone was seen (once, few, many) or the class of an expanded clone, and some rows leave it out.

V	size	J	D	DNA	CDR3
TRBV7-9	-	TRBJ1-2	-	TGTGCCATAGCCGGGGGGGAGGGGTATGGCTACACCTTC	CAIAGGEGYGYTF
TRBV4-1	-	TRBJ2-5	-	TGCGCCAGCAGGCAAGGAAGGGGCTTAGGCCAAGAGACCCAGTACTTC	CASRQGRGLGQETQYF
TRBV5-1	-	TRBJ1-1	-	TGCGCCAGCAGCCCAGGGTGGACCACTGAAGCTTTCTTT	CASSPGWTTEAFF
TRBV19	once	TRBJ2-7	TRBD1	TGTGCCAGTAGTCAGGGGACAGCCGACCCCTACGAGCAGTACTTC	CASSQGTADPYEQYF
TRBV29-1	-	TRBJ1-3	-	TGCAGCGTTCAGGGTACTGGAAACACCATATATTTT	CSVQGTGNTIYF
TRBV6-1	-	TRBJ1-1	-	TGTGCCATCTCCGGGACAATCAATACTGAAGCTTTCTTT	CAISGTINTEAFF
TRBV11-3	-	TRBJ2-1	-	TGTGCCAGCAGCATCATAGATGGCAATGAGCAGTTCTTC	CASSIIDGNEQFF
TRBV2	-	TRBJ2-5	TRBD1	TGTGCCAGCACCCAACAGGGGTACCAAGAGACCCAGTACTTC	CASTQQGYQETQYF
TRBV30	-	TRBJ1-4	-	TGTGCCTGGTGTCGAATCGGGGCAACTAATGAAAAACTGTTTTTT	CAWCRIGATNEKLFF
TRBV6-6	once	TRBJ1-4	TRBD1	TGTGCCAGCACGGGACAGACTAATGAAAAACTGTTTTTT	CASTGQTNEKLFF
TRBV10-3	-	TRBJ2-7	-	TGTGCCACCGGACTGAACCTCTACGAGCAGTACTTC	CATGLNLYEQYF
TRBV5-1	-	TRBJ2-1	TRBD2	TGCGCCAGCAGCGGGAGGGACTACCCCACAAGTGAGCAGTTCTTC	CASSGRDYPTSEQFF
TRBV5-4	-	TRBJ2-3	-	TGTGCCAGCAGCCCTGTAGGCCGGACTCCGGCAGATACGCAGTATTTT	CASSPVGRTPADTQYF
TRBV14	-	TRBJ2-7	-	TGTGCCAGCAGCCAAGATCTGGCGGCGGCGCAGTACTTC	CASSQDLAAAQYF
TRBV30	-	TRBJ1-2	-	TGTGCCTGGAGATCGGACAGCGCTAACTATGGCTACACCTTC	CAWRSDSANYGYTF
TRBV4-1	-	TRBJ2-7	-	TGCGCCAGCAGCCAAGACAGGGTCGGGGAGCAGTACTTC	CASSQDRVGEQYF
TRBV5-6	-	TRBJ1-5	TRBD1	TGTGCCAGCAGCGCGGGGACAGGGGCCAATCAGCCCCAGCATTTT	CASSAGTGANQPQHF
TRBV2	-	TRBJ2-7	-	TGTGCCAGCAGACACTACACAGGGCTCGGGCAGTACTTC	CASRHYTGLGQYF
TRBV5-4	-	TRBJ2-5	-	TGTGCCAGCAGCCGGCAGGGCGGGAACCAAGAGACCCAGTACTTC	CASSRQGGNQETQYF
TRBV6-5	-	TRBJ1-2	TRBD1	TGTGCCAGCAGAAAAGGGACAGCTCAGTATGGCTACACCTTC	CASRKGTAQYGYTF
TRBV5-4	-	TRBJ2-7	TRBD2	TGTGCCAGCAGCTTGGCCGGGAGGAGCTCCTACGAGCAGTACTTC	CASSLAGRSSYEQYF
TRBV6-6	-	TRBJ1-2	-	TGTGCCAGCACCACCAGCGTAGGACAGGGCTACACCTTC	CASTTSVGQGYTF
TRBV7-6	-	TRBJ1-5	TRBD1	TGTGCCAGCAGCTACAGGGGGAATCAGCCCCAGCATTTT	CASSYRGNQPQHF
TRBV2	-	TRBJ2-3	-	TGTGCCAGCAGTATCGGGACTAGCACAGATACGCAGTATTTT	CASSIGTSTDTQYF
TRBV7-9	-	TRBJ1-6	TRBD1	TGTGCCAGCAGCTTACGGGGCCAGGGGGAGAGGCCACCCCTCCACTTT	CASSLRGQGERPPLHF
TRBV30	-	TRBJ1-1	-	TGTGCCTGGAGTGGGGGGGTCACTGAAGCTTTCTTT	CAWSGGVTEAFF
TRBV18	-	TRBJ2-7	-	TGTGCCAGCTCACCGGGGGGACAGTCCTACGAGCAGTACTTC	CASSPGGQSYEQYF
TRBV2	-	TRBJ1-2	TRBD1	TGTGCCAGCAGTGCAGACAGGGGCTATGGCTACACCTTC	CASSADRGYGYTF
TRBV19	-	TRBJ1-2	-	TGTGCCAGTAGTGCGGCCAGAGTCACCTATGGCTACACCTTC	CASSAARVTYGYTF
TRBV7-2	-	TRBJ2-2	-	TGTGCCAGCAGCTCAAGGCGCCCGGGAACCACCGGGGAGCTGTTTTTT	CASSSRRPGTTGELFF
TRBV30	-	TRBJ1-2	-	TGTGCCTGGACGGGAAAGGGCTATGGCTACATCTTC	CAWTGKGYGYIF
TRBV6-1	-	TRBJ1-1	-	TGTGCCAGCACCCCGGGGATAACTGAAGCTTTCTTT	CASTPGITEAFF
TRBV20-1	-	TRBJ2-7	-	TGCAGTGCTCCCGACCGGGTTGAGCAGTACTTC	CSAPDRVEQYF
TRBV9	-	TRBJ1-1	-	TGTGCCAGCAGCCAGGGGCAAGGACGTGTAGCTTTCTTT	CASSQGQGRVAFF
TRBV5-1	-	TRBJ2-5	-	TGCGCCAGCAGAGGCCGGACTGAGCAAGAGACCCAGTACTTC	CASRGRTEQETQYF
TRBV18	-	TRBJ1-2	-	TGTGCCAGCTCACCACCAAACACGAACTATGGCTACACCTTC	CASSPPNTNYGYTF
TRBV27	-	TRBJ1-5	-	TGTGCCAGCAGCCTCGGGGGAAGCAATCAGCCCCAGCATTTT	CASSLGGSNQPQHF
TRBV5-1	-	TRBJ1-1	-	TGCGCCAGCAGCTTGCAGGGCTCTCAGAACACTGAAGCTTTCTTT	CASSLQGSQNTEAFF
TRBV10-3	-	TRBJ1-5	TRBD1	TGTGCCATCAGTGACCTCGGGACAGGGTCACGGCCCCAGCATTTT	CAISDLGTGSRPQHF
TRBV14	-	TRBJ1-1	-	TGTGCCAGCAGCCGGACAGTTAGGAACACTGAAGCTTTCTTT	CASSRTVRNTEAFF
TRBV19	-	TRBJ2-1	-	TGTGCCAGTAGTATAATATCGGCGGGAAATGAGCAGTTCTTC	CASSIISAGNEQFF
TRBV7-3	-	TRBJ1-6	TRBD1	TGTGCCAGCAGCTTAAACCCGGACAGGGGAAACTCACCCCTCCACTTT	CASSLNPDRGNSPLHF
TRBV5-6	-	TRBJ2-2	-	TGTGCCAGCAGCAGGGGGGGGAACACCGGGGAGCTGTTTTTT	CASSRGGNTGELFF
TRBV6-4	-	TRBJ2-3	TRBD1	TGTGCCAGCAGTGACGGGACAGGGGGCACAGATACGCAGTATTTT	CASSDGTGGTDTQYF
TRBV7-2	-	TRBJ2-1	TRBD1	TGTGCCAGCAGCTTAGACCTCAGGGGGCCAGGGGATGAGCAGTTCTTC	CASSLDLRGPGDEQFF
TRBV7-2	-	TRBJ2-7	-	TGTGCCAGCAGCCCGACGGGACAAGTCACCTACGAGCAGTACTTC	CASSPTGQVTYEQYF
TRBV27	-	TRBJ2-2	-	TGTGCCAGCAGTTTACGGGCAGGGCCCGGGGAGCTGTTTTTT	CASSLRAGPGELFF
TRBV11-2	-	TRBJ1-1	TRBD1	TGTGCCAGCAGGTGGGACAGCGCAGGGAATATGAACACTGAAGCTTTCTTT	CASRWDSAGNMNTEAFF
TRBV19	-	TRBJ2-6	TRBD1	TGTGCCAGTAGGACAGGGTCTGGGGCCAACGTCCTGACTTTC	CASRTGSGANVLTF
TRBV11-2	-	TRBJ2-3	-	TGTGCCAGCAGCCTAACTAGGGCCCAAGGTACGCAGTATTTT	CASSLTRAQGTQYF
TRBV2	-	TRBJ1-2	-	TGTGCCAGCACGAACAGGGTAGTCGGGCGAGGCTACACCTTC	CASTNRVVGRGYTF
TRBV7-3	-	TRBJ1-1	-	TGTGCCAGCAGCTTAACGCAGGGCACTGAAGCTTTCTTT	CASSLTQGTEAFF
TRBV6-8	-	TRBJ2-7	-	TGTGCCAGCAGTTGCCGGGAGCCCTCCTACGAGCAGTACTTC	CASSCREPSYEQYF
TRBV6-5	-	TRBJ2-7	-	TGTGCCAGCCTTACCCGGGGGGCGCCCTACGAGCAGTACTTC	CASLTRGAPYEQYF
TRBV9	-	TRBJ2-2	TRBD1	TGTGCCAGCAGCCTTGGACAGGGTCTTAACACCGGGGAGCTGTTTTTT	CASSLGQGLNTGELFF
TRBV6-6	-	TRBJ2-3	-	TGTGCCAGCAGTTACCGGGACACTGCCCATACGCAGTATTTT	CASSYRDTAHTQYF
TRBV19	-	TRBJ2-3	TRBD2	TGTGCCAGTAGTGTCACTAGCGGGGGTGGCACAGATACGCAGTATTTT	CASSVTSGGGTDTQYF
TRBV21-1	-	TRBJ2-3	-	TGTGCCAGCAGCAAAGGTTCGCGACTAGCGAGACCTCCTCTGGACGCAGATACGCAGTATTTT	CASSKGSRLARPPLDADTQYF
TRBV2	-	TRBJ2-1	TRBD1	TGTGCCAGCAGTGATGGGGGACAGTTCTACAATGAGCAGTTCTTC	CASSDGGQFYNEQFF